This T cell receptor (beta chain) derives from a study of blood T cell repertoires in COVID-19. Across the study: The United States, Italy and Spain supplied acute and convalescent COVID-19 samples. T cells, B-cell-depleted T cells, or PBMCs supplied cDNA or gDNA.

The method was immunoSEQ multiplex PCR; TCRdb's version includes in-frame clones alone and lacks a portion of them. The profile covers approximately 90,000 clones, with 84% appearing a single time and about 25% taken by the ten largest. The ends were cut back, 6 bases at V and 0 bases at J, with 5 bases in the middle. Germline loops: CDR1 KGHSH, CDR2 LQKENI. CDR3 length equals 12 residues. This chain connects TRBV18 to TRBJ2-5; D remains unclear. The specimen sequenced was peripheral blood. The sequence derives from a man in his fifties or sixties with acute or convalescent COVID-19. This CDR3 is CASSLYQETQYF. CDR3 bases: TGTGCCAGCTCCCTATACCAAGAGACCCAGTACTTC.